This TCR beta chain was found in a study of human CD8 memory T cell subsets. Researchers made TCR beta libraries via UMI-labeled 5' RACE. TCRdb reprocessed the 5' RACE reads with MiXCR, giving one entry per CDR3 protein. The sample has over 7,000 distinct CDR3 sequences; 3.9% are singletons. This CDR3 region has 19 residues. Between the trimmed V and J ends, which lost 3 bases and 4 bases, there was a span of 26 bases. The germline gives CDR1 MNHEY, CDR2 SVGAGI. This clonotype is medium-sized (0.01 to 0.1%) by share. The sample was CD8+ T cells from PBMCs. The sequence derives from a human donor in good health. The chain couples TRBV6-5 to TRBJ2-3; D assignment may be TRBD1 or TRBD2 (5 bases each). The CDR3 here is CASSYSLSLDTGSADTQYF. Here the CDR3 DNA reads TGTGCCAGCAGTTATTCTCTCTCACTAGACACAGGTTCGGCAGATACGCAGTATTTT.